These 15 T cell receptor beta chains originate from one sample sequenced in a study of T cells in Graves' hyperthyroidism and ophthalmopathy. Using RNA transcripts as the source, TCR beta CDR3 regions were amplified. First-round RT-PCR targeting the TCR CDR3 was performed with the HTBI primer set. TCRdb passed the multiplex PCR reads through MiXCR, listing each CDR3 protein once. Among approximately 520,000 distinct CDR3 sequences listed, around 21% were seen once. What was sequenced was blood. The receptors come from a man between 18 and 35 years old with Graves' hyperthyroidism.

This clonotype was seen ten or more times. The chain joins TRBV28 to TRBJ1-5; TRBD1 agrees at 8 bases. This CDR3 is 14 amino acids long. V shed 7 bases and J 1 base; nucleotides not matched to a gene: 3. Germline V CDR1 and CDR2: MDHEN, SYDVKM. CDR3 protein: CASNHRGSNQPQHF. In DNA form, the CDR3 reads TGTGCCAGCAACCACAGGGGGAGCAATCAGCCCCAGCATTTT.

This clonotype was counted ten times or more. The chain has TRBV6-1 and TRBJ1-3; tentative D call: TRBD1 (6 bases). V lost 4 bases and J lost 2, with 12 bases in between. The CDR3 sequence is 15 residues long. Germline loops: CDR1 MNHNS, CDR2 SASEGT. The CDR3 DNA is TGTGCCAGCAGTGGGCAGACAGGCCCTGGAAACACCATATATTTT. It encodes CASSGQTGPGNTIYF.

In this sample, this clonotype turned up many times. The V call is TRBV28, the J call TRBJ2-7; 9 bases line up with TRBD1. After removal of 6 bases from V and 3 bases from J, the junction contained 9 bases not matched to a gene. The CDR3 length is 15 residues. The V gene's germline CDR1 is MDHEN and CDR2 SYDVKM. The CDR3 here is CASRGPDRGLYEQYF. CDR3 nucleotides: TGTGCCAGCAGGGGACCGGACAGGGGCCTCTACGAGCAGTACTTC. Drawing the rest from reference TRBV28 and TRBJ2-7, the complete variable domain is DVKVTQSSRYLVKRTGEKVFLECVQDMDHENMFWYRQDPGLGLRLIYFSYDVKMKEKGDIPEGYSVSREKKERFSLILESASTNQTSMYLCASRGPDRGLYEQYFGPGTRLTVT.

In this sample, this clonotype turned up many times. The chain recombines TRBV29-1 with TRBJ1-1; 10 nucleotides match TRBD1. This CDR3 comprises 13 residues. J was trimmed by 13 bases and V by 0 bases; bases with no gene match: 8. The germline CDR1 and CDR2 sequences are SQVTM and ANQGSEA. The CDR3 spells CSVEDGQGGKGFF. The CDR3 DNA reads TGCAGCGTTGAAGATGGACAGGGGGGGAAGGGTTTCTTT.

This clonotype was counted many times. The chain combines TRBV28 with TRBJ2-7, with 8 bases lining up with TRBD1. The CDR3 consists of 14 residues. V was pared by 6 bases and J by 4 bases, with 8 bases of the junction left unmatched. Germline V gene lookup returns CDR1 MDHEN and CDR2 SYDVKM. The CDR3 loop reads CASRGWQGAYEQYF. The CDR3 DNA sequence: TGTGCCAGCAGGGGGTGGCAGGGGGCGTACGAGCAGTACTTC.

This clonotype was recorded many times. The chain is built from TRBV6-1 and TRBJ2-6; D ambiguous. Germline V lookup: CDR1 MNHNS, CDR2 SASEGT. The CDR3 is made up of 15 amino acids. The V end lost 5 bases, the J end lost 2 bases, and 10 bases lay between the germline ends. As DNA, the CDR3 is TGTGCCAGCAGTCTCAGTACCCCTGGGGCCAACGTCCTGACTTTC. Its protein product is CASSLSTPGANVLTF.

This clonotype was found many times. The CDR3 nucleotides are TGTGCCAGCAGTCTCAGCACCCCTCCAGAGACCCAGTACTTC. This sequence encodes CASSLSTPPETQYF. The chain carries TRBV28 and TRBJ2-5; D gene ambiguous. Germline loops: CDR1 MDHEN, CDR2 SYDVKM. The CDR3 totals 14 residues. V was cut by 5 bases and J by 4 bases, with 14 bases left in between.

This clonotype was detected many times. A read error is possible here, since a much larger clone lies one base away. Since the CDR3 does not end with the conserved phenylalanine or tryptophan, this likely comes from a read error. J is TRBJ1-5 and V is TRBV12-3 or TRBV12-4, with TRBD1 matching over 9 bases. CDR3 length equals 12 residues. With 6 bases clipped from V and 7 bases from J, the junction kept 1 base outside the gene matches. The CDR3 is CASRDRGQPQHL. In DNA, the CDR3 is TGTGCCAGCAGGGACAGGGGCCAGCCCCAGCATCTT.

There are many counts of this clonotype. The chain carries TRBV4-1 and TRBJ1-1; D is unclear. V was trimmed by 1 base and J by 2 bases, leaving 8 bases between them. This CDR3 is built from 14 residues. CDR1 is MGHRA and CDR2 is YSYEKL in the germline V gene. The DNA for the CDR3 is TGCGCCAGCAGCCAAGCCTACGACAACACTGAAGCTTTCTTT. Its translation is CASSQAYDNTEAFF.

The chain uses TRBV27 and TRBJ2-2; D is perhaps TRBD2 (5 bases). In germline, CDR1 is MNHEY, CDR2 SMNVEV (reference sequence). This CDR3 is built from 16 residues. The germline V and J ends were trimmed by 7 bases and 1 base, with 16 bases remaining between them. The CDR3 here is CASTHPGDWNTGELFF. CDR3 nucleotide sequence: TGTGCCAGCACCCATCCCGGGGATTGGAACACCGGGGAGCTGTTTTTT.

This clonotype was counted ten times or more. In DNA, the CDR3 is TGTGCCAGAAACCAACCGGGACAGGGTTTGGGGGGCTACACCTTC. Protein: CARNQPGQGLGGYTF. The J gene is TRBJ1-2, the V gene TRBV19, with TRBD1 matching 9 bases. With V trimmed by 9 bases and J by 8 bases, 16 bases remained unmatched. Germline V gene lookup returns CDR1 LNHDA and CDR2 SQIVND (reference sequence). CDR3 size: 15 residues.

This clonotype was counted many times. V gene TRBV28 combines with J gene TRBJ2-7, with D possibly being TRBD1 (6 bases). CDR1 MDHEN and CDR2 SYDVKM come from the germline V gene. CDR3 length equals 15 residues. Deletions cut 1 base from V and 0 bases from J, with 10 bases between. This CDR3 reads CASSLYRDTSYEQYF. The DNA of the CDR3 is TGTGCCAGCAGTTTATACCGGGACACCTCCTACGAGCAGTACTTC.

Ten or more counts support this clonotype. The genes are TRBV19 and TRBJ1-1; weak D call: TRBD1 (5 bases). The CDR3 is made up of 16 amino acids. In germline, CDR1 is LNHDA, CDR2 SQIVND (reference sequence). Trimming removed 3 bases at V and 0 bases at J, with 14 bases between. This chain's CDR3 is CASSIPGGRMNTEAFF. The CDR3 nucleotides read TGTGCCAGTAGTATCCCCGGGGGGAGAATGAACACTGAAGCTTTCTTT.

This clonotype was seen a handful of times. The genes are TRBV15 and TRBJ1-5; the D gene is possibly TRBD1 (5 bases). CDR1 is LNHNV and CDR2 is YYDKDF in the germline V gene (reference sequence). Trimming stripped 0 bases from V and 2 bases from J, with 14 bases between. The CDR3 runs to 17 residues. The CDR3 here is CATSRDIGAAGNQPQHF. Written as DNA, the CDR3 is TGTGCCACCAGCAGAGATATAGGGGCCGCGGGCAATCAGCCCCAGCATTTT.

The chain combines TRBV6-1 with TRBJ1-5; 7 bases match TRBD1. J lost 2 bases, V lost 4 bases, and 11 bases had no gene match. CDR1 and CDR2 (germline): MNHNS, SASEGT. The CDR3 is 17 amino acids. The CDR3 reads CASSVAGGAQGNQPQHF. The CDR3 bases are TGTGCCAGCAGTGTCGCAGGGGGGGCGCAGGGCAATCAGCCCCAGCATTTT.